This record looks at one T cell receptor beta chain sequence and its context. Its specificity is not known. Method: immunoSEQ multiplex PCR; TCRdb's copy keeps in-frame clones and lacks some. The sample yields some 45,000 clones, over 75% seen once. Trimming pared 6 bases from V and 6 bases from J, leaving 18 bases between. The CDR3 length is 15 residues. CDR1 and CDR2 (germline): MNHEY, SVGAGI. The source of the sample is a study of PD-1 blockade in classical Hodgkin lymphoma. General study results and limits: Partial responders and progressors had significantly lower baseline TCR diversity. Lower baseline TCR diversity was reported for newly diagnosed patients than for healthy donors. The CD4+ diversity rise by C4D1 was clearest in complete responders.

Documented time point: cycle 4 day 1 (C4D1), after 5 to 7 weeks of nivolumab. Every one of the patients relapsed after autologous stem cell transplantation (brentuximab vedotin exposure was variable). The starting material was peripheral blood mononuclear cells (PBMCs), obtained before the fourth cycle of nivolumab. The chain employs TRBV6-5 and TRBJ1-5; D perhaps matches TRBD1 (5 bases). The receptor's source is a human donor with classical Hodgkin lymphoma. In nucleotides, the CDR3 is TGTGCCAGCAGGTCCTACGTTGGGGGGAGTCAGCCCCAGCATTTT. As protein: CASRSYVGGSQPQHF.